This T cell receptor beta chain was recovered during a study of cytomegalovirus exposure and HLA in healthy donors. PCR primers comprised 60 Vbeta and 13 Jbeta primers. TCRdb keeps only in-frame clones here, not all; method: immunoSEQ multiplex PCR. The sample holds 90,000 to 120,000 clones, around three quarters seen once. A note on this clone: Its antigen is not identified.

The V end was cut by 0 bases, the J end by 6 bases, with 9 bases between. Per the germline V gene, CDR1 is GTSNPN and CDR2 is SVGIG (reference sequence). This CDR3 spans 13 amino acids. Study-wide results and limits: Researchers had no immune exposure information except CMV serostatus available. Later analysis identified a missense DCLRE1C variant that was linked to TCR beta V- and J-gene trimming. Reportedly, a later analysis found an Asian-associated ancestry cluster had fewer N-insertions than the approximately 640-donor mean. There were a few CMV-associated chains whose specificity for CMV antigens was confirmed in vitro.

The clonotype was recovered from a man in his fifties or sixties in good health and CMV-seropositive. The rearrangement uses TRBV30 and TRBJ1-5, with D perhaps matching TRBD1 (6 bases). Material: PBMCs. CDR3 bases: TGTGCCTGGAGTGTGGGGGCTGGTCAGCCCCAGCATTTT. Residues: CAWSVGAGQPQHF.